These 14 T cell receptor beta chains originate from one sample sequenced in a study of T cell repertoires in cytomegalovirus infection. TCRdb re-derived calls from the reads in MiXCR, one entry per CDR3 protein. The sample consists of about a million distinct CDR3 sequences, around 31% of them appearing once. The antigens for these receptors are not known. The specimen comprised cultured CD8+ T cells from PBMCs, sampled from culture after CMV antigen stimulation. The receptors derive from a human donor in good health (CMV status not recorded). Some clones in this sample may be carry-over from other donors' samples.

The chain uses TRBV5-1 and TRBJ2-5, with 8 bases fitting TRBD2. This CDR3 region has 15 residues. The junction had 10 bases not matched to a gene; V was cut back by 4 bases and J by 5 bases. Per the germline V gene, CDR1 is SGHRS and CDR2 is YFSETQ. The CDR3 is CASSPEAGGWETQYF. CDR3 coding DNA: TGCGCCAGCAGCCCGGAGGCGGGGGGATGGGAGACCCAGTACTTC.

The rearrangement links TRBV4-1 to TRBJ2-1; TRBD2 matches at 11 bases. The CDR3 length is 16 residues. Per germline, CDR1 MGHRA and CDR2 YSYEKL. After removal of 0 bases from V and 8 bases from J, the junction contained 6 bases not matched to a gene. The CDR3 nucleotides are TGCGCCAGCAGCCAAGATGGGACTAGCGGCTTCTATGAGCAGTTCTTC. Its protein product is CASSQDGTSGFYEQFF.

There are a few counts of this clonotype. The chain recombines TRBV6-2 or TRBV6-3 with TRBJ2-7; 9 nucleotides align to TRBD1. V was pared by 6 bases and J by 2 bases, with 11 bases of the junction left unmatched. The CDR3 covers 16 residues. Germline CDR1 MNHEY, CDR2 SVGEGT. The DNA of the CDR3 is TGTGCCAGCAGCCCCTCCCAGGGACAGGGAACCTACGAGCAGTACGTC. Amino acid sequence: CASSPSQGQGTYEQYV.

This clonotype appeared many times. The chain uses TRBV19 and TRBJ2-2; TRBD1 aligns across 8 bases. With 5 bases clipped from V and 3 bases from J, the junction kept 11 bases outside the gene matches. The CDR3 sequence is 17 residues long. From germline, CDR1 is LNHDA and CDR2 SQIVND (reference sequence). The CDR3 DNA reads as TGTGCCAGTAGTCCGGACAGGGTGGGAGAAGACACCGGGGAGCTGTTTTTT. Translated, it gives CASSPDRVGEDTGELFF.

The chain couples TRBV15 to TRBJ1-6; the D gene is possibly TRBD1 (6 bases). The CDR3 loop spans 15 amino acids. V dropped 1 base and J dropped 10 bases, with 14 bases sitting between them. CDR1 is LNHNV, CDR2 YYDKDF, per germline (reference sequence). CDR3 sequence (DNA): TGTGCCACCAGCAGAGTGTCGGGGGGCAACTCACCCCTCCACTTT. This sequence encodes CATSRVSGGNSPLHF.

The V call is TRBV4-1, the J call TRBJ2-1, with D perhaps matching TRBD1 (6 bases). The CDR3 is 15 amino acids. Germline V gene sequence: CDR1 MGHRA, CDR2 YSYEKL. Trimming removed 0 bases from V and 5 bases from J, with 11 bases in between. CDR3 sequence: CASSQDTGYHNEQFF. The CDR3 DNA is TGCGCCAGCAGCCAAGATACAGGGTACCACAATGAGCAGTTCTTC.

The CDR3 reads CASGVEGRYGYTF. DNA for the CDR3: TGTGCCAGTGGTGTTGAGGGTCGGTATGGCTACACCTTC. This chain joins TRBV19 and TRBJ1-2; D remains ambiguous. The CDR3 is 13 amino acids. Germline values: CDR1 LNHDA, CDR2 SQIVND (reference sequence). The ends were cut back, 8 bases at V and 5 bases at J, with 15 bases in the middle.

About this clonotype itself: A single base separates this from a much larger clone, so it may be a read error. The V and J genes are TRBV7-6 and TRBJ2-1; the D is unclear. Germline values: CDR1 SGHVS, CDR2 FNYEAQ. This CDR3 contains 13 residues. The CDR3 spells CVSSPPSMDEQFF. In DNA, the CDR3 is TGTGTCAGCAGTCCACCGTCAATGGATGAGCAGTTCTTC.

J is TRBJ2-7 and V is TRBV20-1, with 7 bases identical to TRBD2. From germline, CDR1 is DFQATT and CDR2 SNEGSKA (reference sequence). This CDR3 contains 11 residues. V gave up 6 bases and J gave up 6 bases; unmatched junction bases: 5. As DNA, the CDR3 is TGCAGTGCCGGCGGGGGAGGCGAGCAGTACGTC. Translating it yields CSAGGGGEQYV.

This clonotype turned up a few times. This chain uses TRBV13 with TRBJ2-5; D is unresolved. Germline V lookup: CDR1 PRHDT, CDR2 FYEKMQ (reference sequence). This CDR3 comprises 15 residues. V lost 4 bases, J lost 2 bases, and 14 bases lay in between. The CDR3 DNA is TGTGCCAGCAGCTCCCCTAGGGTTAAGCAAGAGACCCAGTACTTC. It translates to CASSSPRVKQETQYF. Filled out from reference TRBV13 and TRBJ2-5, the complete variable domain reads AAGVIQSPRHLIKEKRETATLKCYPIPRHDTVYWYQQGPGQDPQFLISFYEKMQSDKGSIPDRFSAQQFSDYHSELNMSSLELGDSALYFCASSSPRVKQETQYFGPGTRLLVL.

The sample holds a few counts of this clonotype. J is TRBJ2-6 and V is TRBV27; tentative D call: TRBD1 (5 bases). Looked up from germline, CDR1 is MNHEY and CDR2 is SMNVEV (reference sequence). Trimming left V 7 bases short and J 3 bases short, with 10 bases between. The CDR3 totals 14 residues. The CDR3: CASKTGFGANVLTF. In DNA, the CDR3 is TGTGCCAGCAAAACAGGCTTTGGGGCCAACGTCCTGACTTTC.

The chain employs TRBV5-1 and TRBJ1-1; tentatively, D is TRBD1 (6 bases). This CDR3 is 16 amino acids long. Germline CDR1 SGHRS, CDR2 YFSETQ. V lost 0 bases, J lost 3 bases, and 15 bases lay in between. The CDR3 DNA is TGCGCCAGCAGCTTGGGCCCCCGGGACACCTACACTGAAGCTTTCTTT. It translates to CASSLGPRDTYTEAFF.

The J gene is TRBJ2-1, the V gene TRBV9, with 7 bases that match TRBD2. The CDR3 length is 14 residues. The V gene's germline CDR1 is SGDLS and CDR2 YYNGEE. The J segment lost 2 bases and the V segment lost 3 bases, leaving 2 bases of the junction unmatched. The CDR3 protein is CASSAAGPYNEQFF. DNA of the CDR3: TGTGCCAGCAGCGCAGCGGGGCCCTACAATGAGCAGTTCTTC.

A few counts support this clonotype. This chain uses TRBV7-6 with TRBJ2-5; D gene uncertain. V lost 0 bases and J 2 bases, leaving 22 bases between the germline ends. CDR1 is SGHVS, CDR2 FNYEAQ, per germline. The CDR3 is 19 amino acids. CDR3 DNA sequence: TGTGCCAGCAGCTTAGCCCCACCAGCGCGACTTCGGCCACAAGAGACCCAGTACTTC. It encodes CASSLAPPARLRPQETQYF.